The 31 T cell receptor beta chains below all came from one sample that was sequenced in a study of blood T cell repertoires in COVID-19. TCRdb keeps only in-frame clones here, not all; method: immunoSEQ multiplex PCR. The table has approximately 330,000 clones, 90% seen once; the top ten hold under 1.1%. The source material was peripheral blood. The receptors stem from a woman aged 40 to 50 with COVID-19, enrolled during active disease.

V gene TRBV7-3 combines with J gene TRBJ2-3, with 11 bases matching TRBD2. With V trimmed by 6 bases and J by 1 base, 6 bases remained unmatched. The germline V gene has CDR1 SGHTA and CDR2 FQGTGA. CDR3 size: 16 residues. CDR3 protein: CASRPVAGGRTDTQYF. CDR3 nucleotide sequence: TGTGCCAGCAGACCAGTAGCGGGGGGGCGCACAGATACGCAGTATTTT.

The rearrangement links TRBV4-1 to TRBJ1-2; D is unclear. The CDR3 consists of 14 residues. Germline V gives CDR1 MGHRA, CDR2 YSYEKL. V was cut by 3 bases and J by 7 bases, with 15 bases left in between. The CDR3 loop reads CASSQEEGGPGYTF. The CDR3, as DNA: TGCGCCAGCAGCCAGGAGGAAGGAGGACCTGGCTACACCTTC.

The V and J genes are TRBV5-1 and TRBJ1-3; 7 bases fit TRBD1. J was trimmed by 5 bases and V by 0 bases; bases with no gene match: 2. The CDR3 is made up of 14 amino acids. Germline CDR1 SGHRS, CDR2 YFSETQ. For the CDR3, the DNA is TGCGCCAGCAGCTTGGAGACAGGGAGAAACACCATATATTTT. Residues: CASSLETGRNTIYF.

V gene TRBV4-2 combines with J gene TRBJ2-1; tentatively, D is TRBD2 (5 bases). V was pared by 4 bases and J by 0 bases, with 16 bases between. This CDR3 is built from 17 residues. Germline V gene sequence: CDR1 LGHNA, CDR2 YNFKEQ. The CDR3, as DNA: TGTGCCAGCAGCCCCTCAATGACGGGAAGCTCCTACAATGAGCAGTTCTTC. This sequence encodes CASSPSMTGSSYNEQFF.

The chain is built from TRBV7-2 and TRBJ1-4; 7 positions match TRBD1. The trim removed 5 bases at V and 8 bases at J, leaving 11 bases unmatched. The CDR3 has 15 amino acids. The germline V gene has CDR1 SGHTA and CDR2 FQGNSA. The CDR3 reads CASSLGPGQKEKLFF. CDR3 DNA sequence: TGTGCCAGCAGCCTCGGCCCGGGACAGAAGGAAAAACTGTTTTTT.

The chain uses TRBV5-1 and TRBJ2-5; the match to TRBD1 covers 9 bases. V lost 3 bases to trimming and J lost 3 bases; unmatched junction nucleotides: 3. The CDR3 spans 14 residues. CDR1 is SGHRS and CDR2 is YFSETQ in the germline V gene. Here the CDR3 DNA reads TGCGCCAGCAGCTCCGGGACAGGGAAAGAGACCCAGTACTTC. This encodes CASSSGTGKETQYF.

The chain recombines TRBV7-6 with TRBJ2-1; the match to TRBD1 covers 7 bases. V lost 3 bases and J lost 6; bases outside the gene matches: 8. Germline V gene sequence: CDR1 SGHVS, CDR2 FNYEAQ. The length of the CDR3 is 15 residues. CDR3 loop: CASSLVQGVSNEQFF. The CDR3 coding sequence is TGTGCCAGCAGCTTGGTTCAGGGGGTGAGCAATGAGCAGTTCTTC.

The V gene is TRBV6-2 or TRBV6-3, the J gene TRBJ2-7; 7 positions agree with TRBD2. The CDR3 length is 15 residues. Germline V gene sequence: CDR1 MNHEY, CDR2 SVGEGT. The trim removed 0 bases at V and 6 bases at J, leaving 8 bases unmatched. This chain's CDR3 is CASSYSLGTTGEQYF. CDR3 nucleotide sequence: TGTGCCAGCAGTTACTCGCTGGGGACTACGGGCGAGCAGTACTTC.

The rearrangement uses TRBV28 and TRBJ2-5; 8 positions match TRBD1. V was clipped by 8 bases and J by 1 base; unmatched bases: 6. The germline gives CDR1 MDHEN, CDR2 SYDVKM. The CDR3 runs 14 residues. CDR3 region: CASSRGLGQETQYF. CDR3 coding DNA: TGTGCCAGCTCCAGGGGGCTCGGCCAAGAGACCCAGTACTTC. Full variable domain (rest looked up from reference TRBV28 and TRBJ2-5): DVKVTQSSRYLVKRTGEKVFLECVQDMDHENMFWYRQDPGLGLRLIYFSYDVKMKEKGDIPEGYSVSREKKERFSLILESASTNQTSMYLCASSRGLGQETQYFGPGTRLLVL.

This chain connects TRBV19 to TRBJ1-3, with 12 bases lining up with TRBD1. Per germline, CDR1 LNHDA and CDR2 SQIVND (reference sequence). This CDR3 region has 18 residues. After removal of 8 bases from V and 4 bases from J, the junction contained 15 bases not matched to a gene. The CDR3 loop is CASRLRGTGGFSGNTIYF. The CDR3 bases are TGTGCCAGTCGCTTGAGAGGGACAGGGGGCTTCTCCGGAAACACCATATATTTT.

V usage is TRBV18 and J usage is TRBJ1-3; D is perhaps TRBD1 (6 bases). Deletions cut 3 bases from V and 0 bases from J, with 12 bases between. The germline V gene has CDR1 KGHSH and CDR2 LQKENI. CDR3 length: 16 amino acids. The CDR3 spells CASSPNKDSSGNTIYF. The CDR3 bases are TGTGCCAGCTCACCCAACAAGGACAGCTCTGGAAACACCATATATTTT.

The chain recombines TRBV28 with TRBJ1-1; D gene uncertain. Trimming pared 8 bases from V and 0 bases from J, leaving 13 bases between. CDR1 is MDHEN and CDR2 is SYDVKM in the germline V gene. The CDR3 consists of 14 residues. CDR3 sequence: CASLKPGVNTEAFF. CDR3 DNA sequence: TGTGCCAGCCTGAAACCGGGAGTGAACACTGAAGCTTTCTTT. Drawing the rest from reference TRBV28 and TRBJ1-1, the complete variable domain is DVKVTQSSRYLVKRTGEKVFLECVQDMDHENMFWYRQDPGLGLRLIYFSYDVKMKEKGDIPEGYSVSREKKERFSLILESASTNQTSMYLCASLKPGVNTEAFFGQGTRLTVV.

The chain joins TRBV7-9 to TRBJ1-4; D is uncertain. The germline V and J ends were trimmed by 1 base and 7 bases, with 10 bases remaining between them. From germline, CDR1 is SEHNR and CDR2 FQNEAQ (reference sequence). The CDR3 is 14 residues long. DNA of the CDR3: TGTGCCAGCAGCTTAGGGGCCGAGGGTGAAAAACTGTTTTTT. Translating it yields CASSLGAEGEKLFF.

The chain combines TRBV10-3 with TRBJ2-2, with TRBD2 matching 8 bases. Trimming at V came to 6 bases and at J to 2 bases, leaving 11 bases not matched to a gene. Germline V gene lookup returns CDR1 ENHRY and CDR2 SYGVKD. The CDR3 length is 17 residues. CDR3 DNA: TGTGCCATCAGAAACCTAGCGGGTTGGACTAACACCGGGGAGCTGTTTTTT. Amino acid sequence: CAIRNLAGWTNTGELFF.

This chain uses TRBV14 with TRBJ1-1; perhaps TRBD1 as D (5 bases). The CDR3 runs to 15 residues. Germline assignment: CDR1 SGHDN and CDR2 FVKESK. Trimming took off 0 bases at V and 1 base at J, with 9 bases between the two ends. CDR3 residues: CASSQDARANTEAFF. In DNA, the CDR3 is TGTGCCAGCAGCCAAGACGCCAGGGCGAACACTGAAGCTTTCTTT.

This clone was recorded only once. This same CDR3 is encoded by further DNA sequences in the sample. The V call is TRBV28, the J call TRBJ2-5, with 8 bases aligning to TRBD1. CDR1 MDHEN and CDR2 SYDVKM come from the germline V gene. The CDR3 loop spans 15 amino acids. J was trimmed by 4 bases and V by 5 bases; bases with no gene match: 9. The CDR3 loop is CASSPITTGAETQYF. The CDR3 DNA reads TGTGCCAGCAGTCCAATAACGACAGGGGCAGAGACCCAGTACTTC.

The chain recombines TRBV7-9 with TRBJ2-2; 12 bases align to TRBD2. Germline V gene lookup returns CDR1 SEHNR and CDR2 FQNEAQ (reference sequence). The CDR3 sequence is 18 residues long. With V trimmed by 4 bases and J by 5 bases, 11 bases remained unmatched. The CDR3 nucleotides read TGTGCCAGCAGCTCTTCTAGCGGGAGGGCCCTTTGGACCGGGGAGCTGTTTTTT. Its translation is CASSSSSGRALWTGELFF.

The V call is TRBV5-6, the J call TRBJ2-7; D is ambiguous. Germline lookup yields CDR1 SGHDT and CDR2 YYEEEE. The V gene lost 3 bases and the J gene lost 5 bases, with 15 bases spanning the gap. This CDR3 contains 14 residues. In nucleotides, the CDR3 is TGTGCCAGCAGCTCCTCGACAACTTCGGACGAGCAGTACTTC. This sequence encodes CASSSSTTSDEQYF.

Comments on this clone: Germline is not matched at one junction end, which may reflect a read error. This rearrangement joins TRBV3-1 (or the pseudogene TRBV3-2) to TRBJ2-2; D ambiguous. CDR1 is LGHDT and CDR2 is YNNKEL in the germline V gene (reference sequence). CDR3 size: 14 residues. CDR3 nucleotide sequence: TGTGCCAGCAGTCAAGCATCGAACACCGGGGAGCTGTTTTTT. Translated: CASSQASNTGELFF.

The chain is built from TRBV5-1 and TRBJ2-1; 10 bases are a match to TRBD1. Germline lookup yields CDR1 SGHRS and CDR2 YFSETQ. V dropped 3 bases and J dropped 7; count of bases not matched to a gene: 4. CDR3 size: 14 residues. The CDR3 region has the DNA TGCGCCAGCAGCTCGACAGGGGGCAGGAATGAGCAGTTCTTC. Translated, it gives CASSSTGGRNEQFF.

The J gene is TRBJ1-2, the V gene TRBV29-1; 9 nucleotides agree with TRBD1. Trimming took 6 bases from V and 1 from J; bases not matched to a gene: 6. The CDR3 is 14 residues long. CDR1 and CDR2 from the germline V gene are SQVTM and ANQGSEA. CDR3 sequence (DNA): TGCAGCGTGGACAGGGGTCGCTTTAACTATGGCTACACCTTC. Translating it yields CSVDRGRFNYGYTF.

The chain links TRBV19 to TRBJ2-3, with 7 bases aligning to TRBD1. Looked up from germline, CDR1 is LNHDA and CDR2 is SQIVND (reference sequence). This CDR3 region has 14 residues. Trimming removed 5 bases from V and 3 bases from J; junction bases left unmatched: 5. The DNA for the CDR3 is TGTGCCAGTAGTCTCCAGGGGGTTACAGATACGCAGTATTTT. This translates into CASSLQGVTDTQYF.

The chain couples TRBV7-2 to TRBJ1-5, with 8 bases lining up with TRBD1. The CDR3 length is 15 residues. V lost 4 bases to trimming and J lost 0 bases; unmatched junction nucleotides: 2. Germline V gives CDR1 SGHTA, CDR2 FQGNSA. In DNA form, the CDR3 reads TGTGCCAGCAGCTGGGACAGGAATAGCAATCAGCCCCAGCATTTT. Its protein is CASSWDRNSNQPQHF.

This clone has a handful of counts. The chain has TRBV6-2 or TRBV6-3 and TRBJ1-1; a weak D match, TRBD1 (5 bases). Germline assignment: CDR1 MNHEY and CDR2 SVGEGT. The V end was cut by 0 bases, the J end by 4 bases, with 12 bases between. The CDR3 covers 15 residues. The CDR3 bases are TGTGCCAGCAGTTACTCGCAGGGTGAAGGCACTGAAGCTTTCTTT. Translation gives CASSYSQGEGTEAFF.

The CDR3 region is CASSLIGGNTEAFF. The CDR3, as DNA: TGTGCCAGCAGTTTAATAGGAGGAAACACTGAAGCTTTCTTT. V and J are TRBV27 and TRBJ1-1; no firm D call. The CDR3 totals 14 residues. The germline V gene has CDR1 MNHEY and CDR2 SMNVEV (reference sequence). V shed 2 bases and J shed 2 bases, with 9 bases lying between them.

This CDR3 reads CATSQAMNTEAFF. The CDR3, as DNA: TGTGCCACCAGCCAAGCCATGAACACTGAAGCTTTCTTT. The chain employs TRBV15 and TRBJ1-1, with unresolved D. The germline V gene encodes CDR1 LNHNV and CDR2 YYDKDF (reference sequence). V was cut by 5 bases and J by 0 bases, with 7 bases left in between. The CDR3 loop spans 13 amino acids.

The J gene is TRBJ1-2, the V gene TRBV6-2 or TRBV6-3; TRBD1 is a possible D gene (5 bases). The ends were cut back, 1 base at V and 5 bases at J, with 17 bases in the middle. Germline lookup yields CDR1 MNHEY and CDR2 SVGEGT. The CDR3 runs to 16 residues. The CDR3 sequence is CASSYLLTGLPYGYTF. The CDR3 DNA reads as TGTGCCAGCAGTTACTTATTGACGGGACTACCTTATGGCTACACCTTC.

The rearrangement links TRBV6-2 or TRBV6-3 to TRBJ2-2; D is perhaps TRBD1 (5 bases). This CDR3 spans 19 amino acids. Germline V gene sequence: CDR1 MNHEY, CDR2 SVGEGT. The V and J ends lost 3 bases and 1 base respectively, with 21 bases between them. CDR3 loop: CASSYMAAGKGMNTGELFF. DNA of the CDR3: TGTGCCAGCAGTTATATGGCCGCAGGGAAAGGAATGAACACCGGGGAGCTGTTTTTT.

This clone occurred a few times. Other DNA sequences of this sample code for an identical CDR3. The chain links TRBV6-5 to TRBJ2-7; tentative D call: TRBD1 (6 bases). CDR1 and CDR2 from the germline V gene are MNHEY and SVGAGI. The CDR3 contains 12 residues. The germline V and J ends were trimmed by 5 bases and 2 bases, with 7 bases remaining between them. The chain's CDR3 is CASSRTAYEQYF. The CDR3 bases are TGTGCCAGCAGTAGGACAGCCTACGAGCAGTACTTC.

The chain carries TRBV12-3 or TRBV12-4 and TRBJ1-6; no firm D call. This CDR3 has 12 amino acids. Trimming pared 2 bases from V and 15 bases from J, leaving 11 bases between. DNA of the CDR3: TGTGCCAGCAGTTTATCGGCGGGAATCCTCCACTTT. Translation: CASSLSAGILHF.

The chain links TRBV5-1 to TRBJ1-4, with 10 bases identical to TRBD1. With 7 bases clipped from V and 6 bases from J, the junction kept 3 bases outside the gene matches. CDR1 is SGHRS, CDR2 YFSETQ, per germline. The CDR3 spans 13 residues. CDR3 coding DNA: TGCGCCAGCGCGACAGGGGGCGATGAAAAACTGTTTTTT. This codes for CASATGGDEKLFF.